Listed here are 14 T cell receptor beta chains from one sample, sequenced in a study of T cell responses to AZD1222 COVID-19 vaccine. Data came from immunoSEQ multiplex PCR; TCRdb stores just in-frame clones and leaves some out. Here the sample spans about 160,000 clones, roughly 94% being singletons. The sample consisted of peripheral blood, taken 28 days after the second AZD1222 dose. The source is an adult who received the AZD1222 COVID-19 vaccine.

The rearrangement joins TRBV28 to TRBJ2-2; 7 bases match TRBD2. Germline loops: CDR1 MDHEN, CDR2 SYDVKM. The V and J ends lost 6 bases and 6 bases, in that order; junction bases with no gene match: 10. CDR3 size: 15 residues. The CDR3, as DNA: TGTGCCAGCAGGGACGGAGGGAGGGCGGCCGGGGAGCTGTTTTTT. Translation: CASRDGGRAAGELFF.

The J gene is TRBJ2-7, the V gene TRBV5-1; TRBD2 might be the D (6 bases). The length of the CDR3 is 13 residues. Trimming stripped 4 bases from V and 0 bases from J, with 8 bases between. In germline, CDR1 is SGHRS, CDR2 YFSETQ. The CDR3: CASSRGSSYEQYF. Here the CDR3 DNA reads TGCGCCAGCAGCCGGGGGAGCTCCTACGAGCAGTACTTC.

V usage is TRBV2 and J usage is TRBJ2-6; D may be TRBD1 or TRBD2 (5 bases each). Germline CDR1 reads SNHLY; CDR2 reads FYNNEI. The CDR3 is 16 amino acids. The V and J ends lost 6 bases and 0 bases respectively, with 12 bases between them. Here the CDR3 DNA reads TGTGCCAGCAGGAGGGCAGGGCTCTCTGGGGCCAACGTCCTGACTTTC. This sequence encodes CASRRAGLSGANVLTF.

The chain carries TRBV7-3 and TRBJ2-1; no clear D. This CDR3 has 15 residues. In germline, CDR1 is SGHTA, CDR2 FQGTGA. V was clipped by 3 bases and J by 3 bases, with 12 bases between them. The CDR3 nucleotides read TGTGCCAGCAGCTTTACCGGTGACGGCTACAATGAGCAGTTCTTC. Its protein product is CASSFTGDGYNEQFF.

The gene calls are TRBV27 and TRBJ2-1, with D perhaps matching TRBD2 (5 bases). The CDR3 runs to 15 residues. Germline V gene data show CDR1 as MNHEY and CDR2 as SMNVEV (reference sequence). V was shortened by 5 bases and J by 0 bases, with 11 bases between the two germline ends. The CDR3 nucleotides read TGTGCCAGCAGTCCGGACTCGAGCTCCTACAATGAGCAGTTCTTC. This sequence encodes CASSPDSSSYNEQFF.

CDR3 DNA sequence: TGCGCCAGCAGCTTGCAGGACATCGGCTACGAGCAGTACTTC. Translated: CASSLQDIGYEQYF. The J gene is TRBJ2-7, the V gene TRBV5-1; tentative D call: TRBD1 (5 bases). This CDR3 is built from 14 residues. V shed 1 base and J shed 3 bases, with 11 bases lying between them. CDR1 SGHRS and CDR2 YFSETQ come from the germline V gene.

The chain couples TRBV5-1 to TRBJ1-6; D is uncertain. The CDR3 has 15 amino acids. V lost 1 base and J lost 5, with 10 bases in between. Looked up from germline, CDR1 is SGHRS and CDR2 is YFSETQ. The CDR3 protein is CASSLTGSNNSPLHF. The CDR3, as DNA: TGCGCCAGCAGCTTGACCGGGAGCAATAATTCACCCCTCCACTTT.

The CDR3, as DNA: TGTGCCAGCTCACCACACAAAGGGAAAGGGGAGACCCAGTACTTC. It is translated as CASSPHKGKGETQYF. The chain is built from TRBV18 and TRBJ2-5; D is uncertain. V lost 1 base and J lost 5, with 14 bases in between. The CDR3 length is 15 residues. Germline-derived CDR1 and CDR2 are KGHSH and LQKENI.

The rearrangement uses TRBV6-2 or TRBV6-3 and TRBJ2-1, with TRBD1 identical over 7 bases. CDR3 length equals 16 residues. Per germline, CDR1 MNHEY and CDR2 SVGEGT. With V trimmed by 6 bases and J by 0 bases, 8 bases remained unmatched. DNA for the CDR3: TGTGCCAGCAGCCTTGCTTGGGACAGCTCCTACAATGAGCAGTTCTTC. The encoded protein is CASSLAWDSSYNEQFF.

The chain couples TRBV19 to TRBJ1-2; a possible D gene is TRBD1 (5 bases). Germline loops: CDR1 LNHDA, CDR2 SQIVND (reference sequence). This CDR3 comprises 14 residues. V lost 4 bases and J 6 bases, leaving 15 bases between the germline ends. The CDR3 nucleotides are TGTGCCAGTAGTACCATCGGGGACTTTCATGGCTACACCTTC. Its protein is CASSTIGDFHGYTF.

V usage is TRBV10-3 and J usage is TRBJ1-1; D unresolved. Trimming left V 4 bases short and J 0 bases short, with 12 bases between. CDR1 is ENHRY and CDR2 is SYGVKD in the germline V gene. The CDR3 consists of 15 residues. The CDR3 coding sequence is TGTGCCATCAGTGCCGGGAGTCCTATGAACACTGAAGCTTTCTTT. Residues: CAISAGSPMNTEAFF.

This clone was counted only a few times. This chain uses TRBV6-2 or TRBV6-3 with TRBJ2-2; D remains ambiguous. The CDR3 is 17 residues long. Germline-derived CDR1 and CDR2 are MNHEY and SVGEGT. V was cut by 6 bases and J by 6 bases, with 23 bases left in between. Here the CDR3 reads CASSPTIDPAPAGELFF. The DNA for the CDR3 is TGTGCCAGCAGCCCCACTATCGATCCCGCCCCGGCCGGGGAGCTGTTTTTT.

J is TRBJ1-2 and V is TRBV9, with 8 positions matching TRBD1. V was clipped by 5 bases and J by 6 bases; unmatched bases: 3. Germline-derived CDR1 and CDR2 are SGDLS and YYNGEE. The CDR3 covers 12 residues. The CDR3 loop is CASRGQGDGYTF. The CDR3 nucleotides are TGTGCCAGCAGAGGACAGGGCGATGGCTACACCTTC. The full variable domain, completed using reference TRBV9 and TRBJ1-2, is DSGVTQTPKHLITATGQRVTLRCSPRSGDLSVYWYQQSLDQGLQFLIQYYNGEERAKGNILERFSAQQFPDLHSELNLSSLELGDSALYFCASRGQGDGYTFGSGTRLTVV.

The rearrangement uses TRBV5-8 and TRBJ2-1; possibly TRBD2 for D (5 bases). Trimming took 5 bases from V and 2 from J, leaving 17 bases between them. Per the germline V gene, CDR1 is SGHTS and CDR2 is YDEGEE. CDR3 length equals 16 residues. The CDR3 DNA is TGTGCCAGCAGGAATGGACTTGCCTCTACCTACAATGAGCAGTTCTTC. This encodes CASRNGLASTYNEQFF.